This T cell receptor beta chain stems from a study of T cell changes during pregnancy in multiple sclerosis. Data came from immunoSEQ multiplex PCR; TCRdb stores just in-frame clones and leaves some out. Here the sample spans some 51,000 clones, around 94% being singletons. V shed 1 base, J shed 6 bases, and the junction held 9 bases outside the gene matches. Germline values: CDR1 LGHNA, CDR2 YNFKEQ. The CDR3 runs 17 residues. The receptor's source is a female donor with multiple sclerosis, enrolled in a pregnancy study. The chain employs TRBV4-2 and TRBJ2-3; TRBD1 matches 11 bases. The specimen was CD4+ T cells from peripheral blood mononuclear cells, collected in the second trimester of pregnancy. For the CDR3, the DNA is TGTGCCAGCAGCCAAGTTTTCGGGACAGGGGGGTCCGATACGCAGTATTTT. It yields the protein CASSQVFGTGGSDTQYF.